This record covers a single TCR beta chain. The data were obtained in a study of T cell changes during pregnancy in multiple sclerosis. The germline V gene encodes CDR1 MNHEY and CDR2 SMNVEV (reference sequence). The CDR3 contains 16 residues. V lost 4 bases and J 5 bases, leaving 19 bases between the germline ends. Measured with immunoSEQ multiplex PCR; TCRdb has only the in-frame clones, and not every one. In the table there are 100,000 or so clones, nearly 95% of which are singletons. This TCR was recovered from a female donor in good health, enrolled as a control in a pregnancy study. The chain uses TRBV27 and TRBJ2-3, with D uncertain. Sequences were derived from peripheral blood, sampled after pregnancy. The CDR3 coding sequence is TGTGCCAGCAGTTCATTGGTTAGAGGAGTTGAAGATACGCAGTATTTT. Its protein product is CASSSLVRGVEDTQYF.